The clone carrying this T cell receptor (beta chain) has only a few counts. The target antigen is unknown. The sample comes from a study of shared clonotypes between healthy human individuals. Study information: In total, the donors were two women and three men aged 18 to 49. Each donor's CD4 naive and CD4 memory cells filled three plates apiece, CD8 naive two, and CD8 memory one.

Study results and limitations: The study drew on few donors, limiting represented genetic and exposure-history diversity.

It was at deep level that the assay was run. The method was immunoSEQ multiplex PCR; TCRdb's version includes in-frame clones alone and lacks a portion of them. Among millions of clones listed, roughly 95% were seen once. Germline CDR1 reads KGHSH; CDR2 reads LQKENI. CDR3 size: 16 residues. V was cut by 0 bases and J by 4 bases, with 12 bases left in between. The rearrangement joins TRBV18 to TRBJ2-2, with D possibly TRBD1 on 6 matching bases. The TCR sequence derives from a man aged 18 to 30 in good health. The sequenced material came from naive CD4+ T cells sorted from blood. Described subset: CD45RA+ positively selected. Here the CDR3 DNA reads TGTGCCAGCTCACCACCGGGGCTACAGGGCACCGGGGAGCTGTTTTTT. Translating it yields CASSPPGLQGTGELFF.